Listed here are 2 T cell receptor beta chains from one sample, sequenced in a study of regulatory T cells in long-lasting Graves disease. Both iRepertoire HTBI primers and Arm-PCR of CDR3 regions were used to build the TCR beta libraries. TCRdb reanalysed the multiplex PCR reads using MiXCR and keeps one entry per CDR3 protein. The table records around 420,000 distinct CDR3 sequences, over 12% of them present only once. The sample's time point: newly diagnosed GD, antithyroid drugs for less than 3 months. Following extraction of RNA from PBMCs, that RNA was used to make the TCR library. These data were also reused for a study on T cells in Graves' hyperthyroidism and ophthalmopathy.

Sequenced material: peripheral blood mononuclear cells (PBMCs), taken at new diagnosis, from a patient treated with antithyroid drugs. All receptors come from a middle-aged woman with Graves disease.

This clonotype has ten or more counts. The chain employs TRBV11-2 and TRBJ2-5; D perhaps matches TRBD2 (6 bases). CDR1 is SGHAT, CDR2 FQNNGV, per germline. The V and J ends lost 2 bases and 0 bases respectively, with 10 bases between them. The CDR3 loop spans 15 amino acids. The CDR3 nucleotides are TGTGCCAGCAGCTTATCTTTAGCGGACCAAGAGACCCAGTACTTC. Translating it yields CASSLSLADQETQYF.

This clonotype was observed at least ten times. The rearrangement links TRBV2 to TRBJ2-1; 8 bases fit TRBD2. CDR3 length: 15 residues. Germline V gives CDR1 SNHLY, CDR2 FYNNEI. Losses at the gene ends were 5 bases for V and 4 bases for J; bases not matched to a gene: 7. CDR3 in DNA: TGTGCCAGCAGTCTAACTAGCGGAGATTACAATGAGCAGTTCTTC. Translated: CASSLTSGDYNEQFF.